Listed below are T cell receptor beta chains from one sample, sequenced in a study of CD8+CD57+ T cells in acquired aplastic anemia. Using its own MiXCR run on the reads, TCRdb lists one record per CDR3 protein. The sample contains about 98,000 distinct CDR3 sequences, around 68% of which appear only once. The sequenced material came from sorted CD4+, CD8+, or CD8+CD57+ T cells (not recorded which) from PBMCs. The receptors were sampled from a human donor with aplastic anemia. Each CDR3 is given with its conserved first and last residue.

TRBV24-1	TRBJ2-2	CATSDLGDLANTGELFF
TRBV13	TRBJ2-5	CASSLGPTRETQYF
TRBV20-1	TRBJ1-2	CSARGPDRGIYGYTF
TRBV24-1	TRBJ2-1	CATSRDTDNEQFF
TRBV12-3/TRBV12-4	TRBJ1-5	CASSRDRDAAQPQHF
TRBV9	TRBJ2-3	CASSVDQGQGTDTQYF
TRBV24-1	TRBJ2-5	CATSDPDSLETQYF
TRBV20-1	TRBJ1-6	CSAPDRAGSPLHF
TRBV7-8	TRBJ2-1	CASSLGTIAGEQFF
TRBV7-2	TRBJ2-3	CASSQGGFDTQYF
TRBV6-2/TRBV6-3	TRBJ1-2	CASSYFRTGGEDIYGYTF
TRBV14	TRBJ2-7	CASSQDPSYGEQYF
TRBV2	TRBJ2-7	CASMGYEQYF
TRBV2	TRBJ2-5	CASSGTSGEGETQYF
TRBV10-3	TRBJ2-3	CAISVGSGTGADTQYF
TRBV6-5	TRBJ2-1	CASSYSPDRGGEQFF
TRBV5-1	TRBJ1-2	CASSLGGSNYGYTF
TRBV7-9	TRBJ2-1	CAIYNSYNEQFF
TRBV2	TRBJ1-6	CASFRDRGNSPLHF
TRBV29-1	TRBJ2-3	CSVEVGARTDTQYF
TRBV7-9	TRBJ2-5	CASSLAGTSGKETQYF
TRBV2	TRBJ1-3	CASSASSSSGNTIYF
TRBV7-9	TRBJ2-5	CASSNSEETQYF
TRBV7-9	TRBJ1-2	CASSSRQLGGYTF
TRBV20-1	TRBJ2-6	CSAAQYSGANVLTF
TRBV20-1	TRBJ2-7	CSASFRGSYEQYF
TRBV12-3/TRBV12-4	TRBJ1-1	CASSLVVVFGAGTEAFF
TRBV9	TRBJ2-1	CASSGINNEQFF
TRBV15	TRBJ2-2	CATNSLSTNTGELFF
TRBV24-1	TRBJ2-1	CATSAPLGQRNNEQFF
TRBV20-1	TRBJ2-1	CSVRSSYNEQFF
TRBV7-8	TRBJ2-5	CASGPGYQETQYF
TRBV28	TRBJ1-2	CASTHGTGGGGGYTF
TRBV7-6	TRBJ2-6	CASSLGQDSSGANVLTF
TRBV6-1	TRBJ2-1	CASSERQGGYNEQFF
TRBV11-2	TRBJ2-7	CASREWSSGRVSEQYF
TRBV7-2	TRBJ2-3	CASSLNWGDTQYF
TRBV2	TRBJ1-1	CASRDGTGGHTEAFF
TRBV19	TRBJ2-7	CASSGDTYEQYF
TRBV6-1	TRBJ2-3	CASTVGGPGDTQYF
TRBV2	TRBJ2-5	CASSGLEGETQYF
TRBV15	TRBJ2-5	CATSRDRLALETQYF
TRBV7-6	TRBJ1-4	CASSSGAWVEKLFF
TRBV10-3	TRBJ2-1	CAVSEVFSGTYEQFF
TRBV19	TRBJ1-1	CASSLGQGIGTEAFF
TRBV2	TRBJ2-5	CASSVGDTPSGETQYF
TRBV7-3	TRBJ1-2	CASSPDRNYGYTF
TRBV29-1	TRBJ2-7	CSAQRGLNWEQYF